These 22 T cell receptor beta chains came from one sample sequenced in a study of cytomegalovirus exposure and HLA in healthy donors (dated by TCRdb to 2016 to 2017). Library creation used the immunoSEQ multiplex PCR assay. A mixture of 60 forward primers for TCR Vbeta segments and 13 reverse primers for TCR Jbeta segments was used in the multiplex PCR. Drawn from immuneACCESS, this table holds only the in-frame rearrangements with V and J called that TCRdb kept. Clones are partly lost; checked studies trace under half to an unresolved V gene and leave the rest unexplained. This sample gives about 170,000 clones in total; under 80% of them show up just once. Of the sample, over 2.5% is held by the ten largest clones. Sequencing used PBMCs. These receptors were collected from a man aged 35 to 55 in good health and CMV-seronegative.

This clone was seen only a few times. The genes are TRBV7-9 and TRBJ1-1; no firm D call. V was shortened by 5 bases and J by 1 base, with 11 bases between the two germline ends. In germline, CDR1 is SEHNR, CDR2 FQNEAQ (reference sequence). The CDR3 runs to 14 residues. The CDR3 is CASSPSRGNTEAFF. The CDR3 DNA is TGTGCCAGCAGCCCGTCGCGAGGGAACACTGAAGCTTTCTTT.

The rearrangement joins TRBV5-1 to TRBJ1-1; D is possibly TRBD1 (6 bases). With 4 bases removed from V and 0 bases from J, the gap between germline ends came to 10 bases. Germline CDR1 and CDR2: SGHRS and YFSETQ. The CDR3 sequence is 14 residues long. Here the CDR3 reads CASSSGQLNTEAFF. Here the CDR3 DNA reads TGCGCCAGCAGCAGCGGACAGTTGAACACTGAAGCTTTCTTT.

V usage is TRBV19 and J usage is TRBJ1-1; D perhaps matches TRBD1 (5 bases). The V end lost 6 bases, the J end lost 4 bases, and 12 bases lay between the germline ends. Germline CDR1 LNHDA, CDR2 SQIVND (reference sequence). The CDR3 extends over 13 amino acids. CDR3 loop: CASSWGGTTEAFF. The DNA for the CDR3 is TGTGCCAGTAGCTGGGGGGGAACCACTGAAGCTTTCTTT.

The chain combines TRBV5-1 with TRBJ2-3; the match to TRBD2 covers 9 bases. The ends lost 1 base at V and 3 bases at J; junction bases unmatched: 12. CDR1 is SGHRS and CDR2 is YFSETQ in the germline V gene. This CDR3 has 18 residues. CDR3 loop: CASSLSMASGTGTDTQYF. CDR3 in DNA: TGCGCCAGCAGCTTGAGTATGGCTAGCGGGACTGGTACAGATACGCAGTATTTT.

This clone came up a few times. The chain links TRBV6-1 to TRBJ1-4; possibly TRBD1 for D (5 bases). The CDR3 has 16 amino acids. Germline V gene data show CDR1 as MNHNS and CDR2 as SASEGT. The V and J ends lost 0 bases and 4 bases respectively, with 12 bases between them. CDR3 nucleotides: TGTGCCAGCAGTGAAGCATCGGGGGACGGTAATGAAAAACTGTTTTTT. It is translated as CASSEASGDGNEKLFF.

The V gene is TRBV7-9, the J gene TRBJ2-3, with 13 bases fitting TRBD2. J gave up 5 bases and V 5 bases, and 4 bases lay outside the gene matches. CDR1 SEHNR and CDR2 FQNEAQ come from the germline V gene (reference sequence). The CDR3 extends over 15 amino acids. The CDR3 sequence is CASSTRTSGRDTQYF. CDR3 DNA sequence: TGTGCCAGCAGCACCCGGACTAGCGGGAGAGATACGCAGTATTTT.

CDR3 sequence reads: CASSLIGLRGPEAFF. DNA of the CDR3: TGCGCCAGCAGCTTGATTGGACTCCGAGGCCCTGAAGCTTTCTTT. The rearrangement uses TRBV5-1 and TRBJ1-1; D call uncertain. This CDR3 region has 15 residues. Germline CDR1 reads SGHRS; CDR2 reads YFSETQ. Trimming removed 1 base from V and 6 bases from J, with 16 bases in between.

V and J are TRBV5-1 and TRBJ1-4; 11 bases fit TRBD1. Germline CDR1 reads SGHRS; CDR2 reads YFSETQ. The CDR3 has 16 amino acids. V was pared by 4 bases and J by 7 bases, with 9 bases of the junction left unmatched. The CDR3 here is CASSLRTGGGGEKLFF. As DNA, the CDR3 is TGCGCCAGCAGCCTACGGACAGGGGGCGGGGGTGAAAAACTGTTTTTT. Looking up the rest from reference TRBV5-1 and TRBJ1-4 gives the full variable domain: KAGVTQTPRYLIKTRGQQVTLSCSPISGHRSVSWYQQTPGQGLQFLFEYFSETQRNKGNFPGRFSGRQFSNSRSEMNVSTLELGDSALYLCASSLRTGGGGEKLFFGSGTQLSVL.

V usage is TRBV7-7 and J usage is TRBJ1-2; TRBD1 aligns across 7 bases. V dropped 4 bases and J dropped 3; count of bases not matched to a gene: 17. CDR3 length: 18 amino acids. Looked up from germline, CDR1 is SSHAT and CDR2 is FNYEAQ (reference sequence). CDR3 nucleotides: TGTGCCAGCAGCTCTATCCCCTACCGCGACAGGGAGCACTATGGCTACACCTTC. Residues: CASSSIPYRDREHYGYTF.

This clone was observed a handful of times. The chain's CDR3 is CASSQDWRRSGGHNEQFF. The DNA for the CDR3 is TGTGCCAGCAGCCAAGATTGGCGGCGGAGCGGGGGACACAATGAGCAGTTCTTC. The rearrangement uses TRBV4-2 and TRBJ2-1, with 8 bases matching TRBD2. This CDR3 is 18 amino acids long. The J segment lost 5 bases and the V segment lost 0 bases, leaving 12 bases of the junction unmatched. The V gene's germline CDR1 is LGHNA and CDR2 YNFKEQ.

The chain uses TRBV28 and TRBJ2-7, with D unclear. The CDR3 length is 12 residues. Trimming took off 6 bases at V and 5 bases at J, with 11 bases between the two ends. Germline V gene sequence: CDR1 MDHEN, CDR2 SYDVKM. In DNA form, the CDR3 reads TGTGCCAGCAGCCTTCCTGTAAACGAGCAGTACTTC. This sequence encodes CASSLPVNEQYF.

The V gene is TRBV30, the J gene TRBJ1-2; TRBD1 matches at 9 bases. Germline lookup yields CDR1 GTSNPN and CDR2 SVGIG (reference sequence). The CDR3 runs 14 residues. Trimming took 1 base from V and 4 from J; bases not matched to a gene: 4. This CDR3 reads CAWSDRGRGYGYTF. The CDR3 region has the DNA TGTGCCTGGAGTGACAGGGGGCGAGGCTATGGCTACACCTTC.

This clone was counted between two and nine times. The genes are TRBV7-2 and TRBJ2-1; D is possibly TRBD1 (6 bases). Trimming removed 2 bases from V and 8 bases from J, with 16 bases in between. The CDR3 is 15 residues long. Germline V gives CDR1 SGHTA, CDR2 FQGNSA. The CDR3 is CASSLWGTPRDEQFF. Here the CDR3 DNA reads TGTGCCAGCAGCTTATGGGGGACACCAAGGGATGAGCAGTTCTTC.

The chain combines TRBV30 with TRBJ2-7; the match to TRBD2 covers 10 bases. The germline V gene encodes CDR1 GTSNPN and CDR2 SVGIG (reference sequence). CDR3 length: 13 residues. Unmatched junction bases numbered 5, after V lost 4 bases and J lost 5 bases. CDR3 sequence: CAWISGRAHEQYF. The CDR3 DNA is TGTGCCTGGATAAGCGGGAGGGCCCACGAGCAGTACTTC.

A single count supports this clone. The rearrangement uses TRBV9 and TRBJ2-5, with 8 bases lining up with TRBD2. The germline gives CDR1 SGDLS, CDR2 YYNGEE. V was pared by 3 bases and J by 1 base, with 8 bases of the junction left unmatched. This CDR3 region has 16 residues. The chain's CDR3 is CASSAISAGGQETQYF. DNA for the CDR3: TGTGCCAGCAGCGCAATAAGTGCGGGAGGCCAAGAGACCCAGTACTTC.

This sequence joins TRBV19 and TRBJ2-1; TRBD1 agrees at 7 bases. The germline gives CDR1 LNHDA, CDR2 SQIVND (reference sequence). Losses at the gene ends were 4 bases for V and 4 bases for J; bases not matched to a gene: 7. CDR3 length: 15 residues. The CDR3 nucleotides read TGTGCCAGTAGTAGTGGGACAGTCGCTTACAATGAGCAGTTCTTC. Protein sequence: CASSSGTVAYNEQFF.

The CDR3 loop reads CASSLEGGRADEQYF. The CDR3 nucleotides are TGCGCCAGCAGCTTGGAAGGCGGGAGGGCCGACGAGCAGTACTTC. This chain links TRBV5-1 with TRBJ2-7, with 9 bases that match TRBD2. The junction had 6 bases not matched to a gene; V was cut back by 0 bases and J by 5 bases. This CDR3 has 15 amino acids. The germline V gene has CDR1 SGHRS and CDR2 YFSETQ.

A remark on this clone: The identical CDR3 is also encoded by other nucleotide sequences in the sample. The chain links TRBV5-1 to TRBJ2-5; no definite D call. The CDR3 totals 14 residues. Trimming left V 0 bases short and J 2 bases short, with 8 bases between. Germline V lookup: CDR1 SGHRS, CDR2 YFSETQ. The CDR3 DNA reads TGCGCCAGCAGCTTGGTGGCATCACAAGAGACCCAGTACTTC. Its translation is CASSLVASQETQYF.

The chain recombines TRBV7-8 with TRBJ2-1; the match to TRBD2 covers 13 bases. With V trimmed by 2 bases and J by 7 bases, 5 bases remained unmatched. The CDR3 is made up of 16 amino acids. The V gene's germline CDR1 is SGHVS and CDR2 FQNEAQ. The CDR3 loop is CASSLRTSGSKNEQFF. The CDR3 DNA sequence: TGTGCCAGCAGCTTACGGACTAGCGGGAGTAAGAATGAGCAGTTCTTC. The full variable domain, with the rest looked up from reference TRBV7-8 and TRBJ2-1, is GAGVSQSPRYKVAKRGQDVALRCDPISGHVSLFWYQQALGQGPEFLTYFQNEAQLDKSGLPSDRFFAERPEGSVSTLKIQRTQQEDSAVYLCASSLRTSGSKNEQFFGPGTRLTVL.

The chain is built from TRBV6-1 and TRBJ2-5; TRBD1 matches at 7 bases. Gene TRBJ2-7 matches the end of the DNA better, so the J call may be wrong. The CDR3 extends over 13 amino acids. CDR1 MNHNS and CDR2 SASEGT come from the germline V gene. This CDR3 reads CASTGQLAYEQYF. CDR3 DNA sequence: TGTGCCAGCACGGGACAGCTAGCCTACGAGCAGTACTTC.

The V call is TRBV5-6, the J call TRBJ1-2, with TRBD1 matching 8 bases. The CDR3 covers 15 residues. The V gene's germline CDR1 is SGHDT and CDR2 YYEEEE. After removal of 4 bases from V and 2 bases from J, the junction contained 7 bases not matched to a gene. The CDR3 sequence: CASSAGQGGNYGYTF. Written as DNA, the CDR3 is TGTGCCAGCAGCGCAGGACAGGGCGGCAACTATGGCTACACCTTC.

The chain couples TRBV9 to TRBJ1-4, with 7 bases lining up with TRBD1. CDR3 length: 14 residues. V was clipped by 4 bases and J by 3 bases; unmatched bases: 3. From germline, CDR1 is SGDLS and CDR2 YYNGEE. The CDR3 nucleotides are TGTGCCAGCAGCCTCGGGACAGCTAATGAAAAACTGTTTTTT. It translates to CASSLGTANEKLFF.